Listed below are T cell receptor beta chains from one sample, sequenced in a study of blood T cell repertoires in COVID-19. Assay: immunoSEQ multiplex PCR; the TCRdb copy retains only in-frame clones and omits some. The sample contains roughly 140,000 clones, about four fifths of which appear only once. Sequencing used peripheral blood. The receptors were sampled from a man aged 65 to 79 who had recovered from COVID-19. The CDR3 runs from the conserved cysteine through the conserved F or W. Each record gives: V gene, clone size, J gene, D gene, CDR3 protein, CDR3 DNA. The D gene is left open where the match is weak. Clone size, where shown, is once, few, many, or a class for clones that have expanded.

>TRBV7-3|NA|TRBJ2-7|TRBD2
CASSDTGLVAEQYF
TGTGCCAGCAGCGACACGGGACTAGTGGCCGAGCAGTACTTC
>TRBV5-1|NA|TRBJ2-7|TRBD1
CASSYTGGSYEQYF
TGCGCCAGCAGCTATACAGGGGGCAGCTACGAGCAGTACTTC
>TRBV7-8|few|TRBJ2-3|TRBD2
CASSTRSSGGDTQYF
TGTGCCAGCAGCACGCGATCTAGCGGGGGAGATACGCAGTATTTT
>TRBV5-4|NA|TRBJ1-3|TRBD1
CASSAVGQGFGNTIYF
TGTGCCAGCAGCGCAGTGGGACAGGGCTTTGGAAACACCATATATTTT
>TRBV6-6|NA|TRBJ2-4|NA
CASSPKNIQYF
TGTGCCAGCAGTCCTAAAAACATTCAGTACTTC
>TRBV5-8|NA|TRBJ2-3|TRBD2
CASPNGLAEASSTDTQYF
TGTGCCAGCCCAAATGGACTAGCGGAGGCATCAAGCACAGATACGCAGTATTTT
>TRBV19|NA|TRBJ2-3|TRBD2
CASSIPKAGGTDTQYF
TGTGCCAGTAGTATTCCAAAAGCGGGAGGAACAGATACGCAGTATTTT
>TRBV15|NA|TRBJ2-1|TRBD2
CATSRPTSGRANEQFF
TGTGCCACCAGCAGGCCGACTAGCGGGAGGGCGAATGAGCAGTTCTTC
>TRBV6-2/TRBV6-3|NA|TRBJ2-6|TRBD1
CASSKRTGLSGANVLTF
TGTGCCAGCAGCAAACGGACAGGGCTGTCTGGGGCCAACGTCCTGACTTTC
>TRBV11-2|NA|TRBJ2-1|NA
CASTLEQGRSNEQFF
TGTGCCAGCACCCTGGAGCAGGGAAGGTCCAATGAGCAGTTCTTC
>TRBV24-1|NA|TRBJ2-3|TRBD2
CATSAPGGDTQYF
TGTGCCACCAGTGCCCCGGGGGGAGATACGCAGTATTTT
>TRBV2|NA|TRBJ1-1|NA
CASSEAGRGSTEAFF
TGTGCCAGCAGTGAAGCGGGTAGGGGGAGCACTGAAGCTTTCTTT
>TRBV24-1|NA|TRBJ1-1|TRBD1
CATSTGQGEAFF
TGTGCCACCAGCACTGGACAGGGTGAAGCTTTCTTT
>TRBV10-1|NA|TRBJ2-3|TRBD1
CASSETGQGSDTQYF
TGCGCCAGCAGTGAAACCGGACAGGGGTCTGATACGCAGTATTTT
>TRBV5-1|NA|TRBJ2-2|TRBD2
CASSLTVAGANTGELFF
TGCGCCAGCAGCTTGACTGTCGCGGGAGCGAACACCGGGGAGCTGTTTTTT
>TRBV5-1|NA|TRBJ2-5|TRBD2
CASTLAGVRETQYF
TGCGCCAGCACTCTAGCGGGAGTGAGAGAGACCCAGTACTTC
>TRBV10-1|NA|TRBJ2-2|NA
CASSAARRNTGELFF
TGCGCCAGCTCAGCGGCCAGAAGGAACACCGGGGAGCTGTTTTTT
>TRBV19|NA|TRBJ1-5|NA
CASSLGSNQPQHF
TGTGCCAGTAGTTTGGGCTCCAATCAGCCCCAGCATTTT
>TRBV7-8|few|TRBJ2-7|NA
CASSLGNRVYEQYF
TGTGCCAGCAGCTTAGGGAACAGAGTCTACGAGCAGTACTTC
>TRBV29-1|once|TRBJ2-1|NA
CSVEPRGTYNEQFF
TGCAGCGTTGAGCCCAGGGGTACCTACAATGAGCAGTTCTTC
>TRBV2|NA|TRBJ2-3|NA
CASTFGGTDTQYF
TGTGCCAGCACATTTGGAGGCACAGATACGCAGTATTTT
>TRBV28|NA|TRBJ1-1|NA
CASSPVELWVGAFF
TGTGCCAGCAGTCCCGTGGAGCTATGGGTCGGAGCTTTCTTT
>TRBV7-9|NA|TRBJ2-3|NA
CASCSLLADSNTDTQYF
TGTGCCAGCTGCTCACTTTTGGCGGACAGCAACACAGATACGCAGTATTTT
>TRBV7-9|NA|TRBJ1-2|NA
CASSPRGPGLDNYGYTF
TGTGCCAGCAGCCCCAGAGGGCCCGGGCTGGATAACTATGGCTACACCTTC
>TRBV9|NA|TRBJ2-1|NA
CASSTSGTTYNEQFF
TGTGCCAGCAGCACCTCCGGGACAACCTACAATGAGCAGTTCTTC
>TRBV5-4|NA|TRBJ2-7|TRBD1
CASSLQGVQAYEQYF
TGTGCCAGCAGCTTACAGGGGGTTCAGGCCTACGAGCAGTACTTC
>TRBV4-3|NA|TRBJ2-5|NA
CASSQDTGLETQYF
TGCGCCAGCAGCCAAGACACAGGGCTCGAGACCCAGTACTTC
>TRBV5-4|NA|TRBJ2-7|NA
CASSLDRRPEQYF
TGTGCCAGCAGCTTGGACAGACGACCCGAGCAGTACTTC
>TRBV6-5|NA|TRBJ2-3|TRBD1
CASGPTGALTDTQYF
TGTGCCAGCGGCCCAACAGGGGCTCTCACAGATACGCAGTATTTT
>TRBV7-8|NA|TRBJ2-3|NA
CASSPVRSRSTDTQYF
TGTGCCAGCAGTCCGGTTCGGAGCCGATCCACAGATACGCAGTATTTT
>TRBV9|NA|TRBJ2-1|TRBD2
CASSVVAGVFYNEQFF
TGTGCCAGCAGCGTAGTGGCGGGAGTGTTCTACAATGAGCAGTTCTTC
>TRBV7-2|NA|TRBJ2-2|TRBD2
CASRRASGNTGELFF
TGTGCCAGCAGACGGGCTAGCGGCAACACCGGGGAGCTGTTTTTT
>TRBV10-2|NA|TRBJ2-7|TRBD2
CASSVGGAEQYF
TGCGCCAGCAGTGTCGGGGGGGCCGAGCAGTACTTC
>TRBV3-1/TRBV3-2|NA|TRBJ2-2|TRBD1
CASSQEGRGQGTGELFF
TGTGCCAGCAGCCAAGAAGGCAGGGGGCAGGGCACCGGGGAGCTGTTTTTT
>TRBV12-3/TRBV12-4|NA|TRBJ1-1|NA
CASSLEANTEAFF
TGTGCCAGCAGTTTGGAGGCGAACACTGAAGCTTTCTTT